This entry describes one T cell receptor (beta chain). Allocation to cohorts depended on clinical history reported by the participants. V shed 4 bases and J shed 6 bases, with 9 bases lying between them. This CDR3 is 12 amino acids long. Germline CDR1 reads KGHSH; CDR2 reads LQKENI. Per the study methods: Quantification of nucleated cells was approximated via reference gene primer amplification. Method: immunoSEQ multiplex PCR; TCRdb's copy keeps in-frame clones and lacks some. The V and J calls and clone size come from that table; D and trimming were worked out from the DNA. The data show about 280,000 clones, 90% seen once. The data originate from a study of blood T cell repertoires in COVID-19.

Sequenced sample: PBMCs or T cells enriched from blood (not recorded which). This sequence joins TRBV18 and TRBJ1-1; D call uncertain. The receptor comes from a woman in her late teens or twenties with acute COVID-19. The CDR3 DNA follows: TGTGCCAGCTCACTTCTCCCCGCTGAAGCTTTCTTT. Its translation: CASSLLPAEAFF. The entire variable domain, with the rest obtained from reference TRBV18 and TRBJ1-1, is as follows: NAGVMQNPRHLVRRRGQEARLRCSPMKGHSHVYWYRQLPEEGLKFMVYLQKENIIDESGMPKERFSAEFPKEGPSILRIQQVVRGDSAAYFCASSLLPAEAFFGQGTRLTVV.